This T cell receptor beta chain was identified in a study of neoadjuvant anti-PD-1 for oral cavity cancer. Overall study: Before surgery, most patients got three to four biweekly 3 mg/kg nivolumab doses. Study outcomes and limitations: With three patients per group, TCR findings need larger cohorts.

Profiling relied on immunoSEQ multiplex PCR, and the TCRdb table lists in-frame clones only, not all of them. In the table there are about 15,000 clones, around three quarters of which are singletons. As regards this clone: Antigen: not known.

Blood cells were analyzed directly, without culture or expansion. The TCR originated in a person aged 40 to 85 with oral cavity squamous cell carcinoma. Sequenced material: PBMCs, taken before nivolumab (anti-PD-1) treatment.

The CDR3 is CASSANTGASGNTIYF. The CDR3 DNA is TGTGCCAGCAGCGCGAACACAGGGGCCTCTGGAAACACCATATATTTT. The V gene is TRBV9, the J gene TRBJ1-3; 7 nucleotides match TRBD1. The CDR3 is 16 amino acids. Unmatched junction bases numbered 6, after V lost 3 bases and J lost 0 bases. Germline loops: CDR1 SGDLS, CDR2 YYNGEE.